This T cell receptor beta chain was identified in a study of liver allograft versus peripheral blood T cells. On the study more broadly: A comparison was made between T cell receptor repertoires in transplanted livers and those in recipients' peripheral blood.

In its sample, this clonotype was seen a few times. As yet, its antigen is unknown. Germline values: CDR1 LNHDA, CDR2 SQIVND (reference sequence). V was trimmed by 7 bases and J by 0 bases, leaving 21 bases between them. The CDR3 is 17 residues long. Study results and caveats: The authors reported that T cell receptor repertoires inside liver allografts differed from those in peripheral blood.

Using its own MiXCR run on the reads, TCRdb lists one record per CDR3 protein. The table lists 5,500 to 6,000 distinct CDR3 sequences, 13% to 15% of them singletons. The chain recombines TRBV19 with TRBJ1-2; D ambiguous. The sequence derives from a human patient who had a liver transplant. Certain T cells may be donor cells from the graft. The CDR3 nucleotides are TGTGCCAGTACCTCGGTGGGCAGGATCTCCCCTAACTATGGCTACACCTTC. Translating gives CASTSVGRISPNYGYTF.